This paragraph covers one T cell receptor beta chain sequence. What it binds is unknown. Germline CDR1 is SGDLS and CDR2 is YYNGEE. This CDR3 contains 15 residues. V was shortened by 1 base and J by 7 bases, with 17 bases between the two germline ends. These data originate in a study of cytomegalovirus exposure and HLA in healthy donors. The PCR ran on 60 Vbeta and 13 Jbeta primers. Assay: immunoSEQ multiplex PCR; the TCRdb copy retains only in-frame clones and omits some. This repertoire comprises tens of thousands of clones; its ten largest clones make up approximately 0.58%. Study-wide results and limits: Earlier analysis found most TCR beta V segments productive about 90% or about 30% of the time. The majority of CMV-associated TCR beta chains were reported as apparently HLA-restricted in a later analysis. In a later analysis, at a false discovery rate of 0.05, about 17,000 TCR beta sequences matched HLA alleles. According to reports, the classifier identified cytomegalovirus status with high specificity and sensitivity.

The sequenced sample consisted of PBMCs. The source is a man aged 45-60 years in good health and CMV-seronegative. This chain uses TRBV9 with TRBJ1-1; a possible D gene is TRBD1 (5 bases). CDR3 amino acids: CASSVLSTARGEAFF. DNA of the CDR3: TGTGCCAGCAGCGTACTCTCGACAGCGCGTGGTGAAGCTTTCTTT.